This T cell receptor (beta chain) was recovered during a study of blood T cell repertoires in COVID-19. Study-wide background: PBMCs, B-cell-depleted T cells, or T cells provided the cDNA or gDNA that made up the material.

The CDR3 contains 14 residues. V was cut by 6 bases and J by 1 base, with 9 bases left in between. Germline lookup yields CDR1 MGHRA and CDR2 YSYEKL. Measured with immunoSEQ multiplex PCR; TCRdb has only the in-frame clones, and not every one. Of fewer than 350,000 clones listed, 90% were seen once; the top ten hold approximately 1.5%. The age range of participants was about 18 to 90 years, with residence in 20 to 25 US areas. Assignment of participants to cohorts was predicated upon participant-reported clinical history. This clone was seen a few times. This chain connects TRBV4-1 to TRBJ2-2; the D gene is possibly TRBD1 (5 bases). This sequence originates from a woman between 18 and 29 years old with acute COVID-19. Sequenced: PBMCs or T cells enriched from blood (not recorded which). CDR3 sequence reads: CASRYQGNTGELFF. The DNA of the CDR3 is TGCGCCAGCAGGTACCAGGGGAACACCGGGGAGCTGTTTTTT.